The T cell receptor beta chain described here comes from a study of vaccination and CD4 T cells after COVID-19. About the study: Two of the convalescents were Hispanic, and the group consisted of six males and four females.

The Oncomine TCR Beta short-read assay sequenced DNA from cultured CD4+ T cells. Cultured CD4+ T cells yielded the extracted genomic DNA. Each CDR3 protein gets one entry after TCRdb re-called the PCR reads with MiXCR. The table has several thousand distinct CDR3 sequences, 30% to 45% seen once; the top ten hold around 38%. The germline V gene has CDR1 MNHNS and CDR2 SASEGT. Trimming cost V 2 bases and J 1 base; bases outside gene matches: 1. The CDR3 is 16 residues long. Treatment defined: roughly ten-day PBMC culture with coronavirus spike peptide pools or control peptides (ViraFEST assay). According to the study, CD4+ T cells from the unexposed donor were gathered ahead of the COVID-19 pandemic (2011-2018). Scientists separated out CD4+ T cells through negative selection following 10 days in culture. On this clonotype: The antigen is unknown.

This clonotype was obtained from a human donor in good health. The chain combines TRBV6-1 with TRBJ2-3; TRBD2 matches at 12 bases. The material sequenced was CD4+ T cells from blood, cultured in vitro. As DNA, the CDR3 is TGTGCCAGCAGTGAACTAGCGGGGGGGCGCACAGATACGCAGTATTTT. It translates to CASSELAGGRTDTQYF.